What follows is one T cell receptor (beta chain) and its context. The PCR made use of 60 Vbeta and 13 Jbeta primers. Data came from immunoSEQ multiplex PCR; TCRdb stores just in-frame clones and leaves some out. This listing includes about 92,000 clones. Between the trimmed V and J ends, which lost 6 bases and 3 bases, there was a span of 12 bases. The CDR3 is 13 residues long. Germline V gives CDR1 SGHRS, CDR2 YFSETQ. The entry originates in a study of cytomegalovirus exposure and HLA in healthy donors. Samples came from healthy bone marrow donors. The clonotype was recovered from a man over 45 in good health and CMV-seropositive. J is TRBJ1-1 and V is TRBV5-1; D gene uncertain. Sequenced: PBMCs. This chain's CDR3 is CASNRGSDTEAFF. The DNA of the CDR3 is TGCGCCAGCAATCGAGGTTCAGACACTGAAGCTTTCTTT. Based on the CDR3 plus reference TRBV5-1 and TRBJ1-1, the full variable domain is KAGVTQTPRYLIKTRGQQVTLSCSPISGHRSVSWYQQTPGQGLQFLFEYFSETQRNKGNFPGRFSGRQFSNSRSEMNVSTLELGDSALYLCASNRGSDTEAFFGQGTRLTVV.